The clone carrying this T cell receptor (beta chain) was counted many times. These data are taken from a study of T cells in Graves' hyperthyroidism and ophthalmopathy. RNA transcripts gave rise to amplified TCR beta CDR3 regions. When the TCR CDR3 underwent first-round RT-PCR, the HTBI primer set was used. From the multiplex PCR reads, TCRdb called clonotypes with MiXCR, one entry per CDR3 protein. The table lists around 350,000 distinct CDR3 sequences, approximately 19% of them singletons. CDR1 and CDR2 from the germline V gene are MGHDK and SYGVNS. There are 11 residues in the CDR3. The ends were cut back, 3 bases at V and 6 bases at J, with 6 bases in the middle.

The TCR sequence derives from a woman between 18 and 29 years old with Graves' hyperthyroidism. The sample consisted of blood. The rearrangement joins TRBV25-1 to TRBJ2-7; TRBD2 might be the D (5 bases). Written as DNA, the CDR3 is TGTGCCAGCAGTGACCGGGGCGAGCAGTACTTC. It translates to CASSDRGEQYF.